The source of this TCR beta chain is a study of blood T cell repertoires in COVID-19. The wider study: Samples representing acute and convalescent COVID-19 were sourced from the United States, Italy and Spain. Sample material is recorded as cDNA or gDNA derived from T cells, B-cell-depleted T cells, or PBMCs.

This clone occurred a few times. Original methodology: Reference gene primer amplification yielded estimated nucleated cell counts. Clones were read by immunoSEQ multiplex PCR, and TCRdb kept only the in-frame ones, dropping some. The DNA gave D and trimming, while V, J and clone size come from that table. The data show 140,000 to 150,000 clones, approximately 81% seen once. V lost 7 bases and J lost 4; bases outside the gene matches: 9. This CDR3 has 15 amino acids. The V gene's germline CDR1 is SGDLS and CDR2 YYNGEE. Sequenced input: peripheral blood. This TCR was sampled from a human donor in a cohort sampled during active COVID-19. V is TRBV9 and J is TRBJ2-3; 10 nucleotides match TRBD1. The CDR3 region is CASGTWDRGSDTQYF. The CDR3 DNA reads as TGTGCCAGCGGAACCTGGGACAGGGGATCAGATACGCAGTATTTT.